This T cell receptor beta chain derives from a study of PD-L1 blockade in urothelial cancer. Time point: peripheral blood 6 weeks after treatment start. The repertoire was sequenced with immunoSEQ multiplex PCR; TCRdb's copy has only in-frame clones and lacks some. The sample yields under 35,000 clones, approximately 90% seen once. This sequence originates from an elderly man with urothelial cancer. The sample in question was PBMCs, obtained around atezolizumab (anti-PD-L1) treatment.

The CDR3 nucleotides read TGCGCCAGCAGTGATGGACTAGCGGGAGGTGTAAATGAGCAGTTCTTC. Encoded protein: CASSDGLAGGVNEQFF. This rearrangement joins TRBV10-1 to TRBJ2-1; 14 positions match TRBD2. The CDR3 totals 16 residues. Per the germline V gene, CDR1 is WNHNN and CDR2 is SYGVQD (reference sequence). The ends lost 3 bases at V and 7 bases at J; junction bases unmatched: 5.